This entry features one T cell receptor beta chain sequence. Its matching antigen is unknown. PCR employed 60 Vbeta and 13 Jbeta primers. The protocol was immunoSEQ multiplex PCR, while the TCRdb copy is restricted to in-frame clones and leaves out a portion. The table records tens of thousands of clones, around 68% of them present only once. The data derive from a study of cytomegalovirus exposure and HLA in healthy donors. Study details: An earlier analysis found 120 million or so unique TCR beta sequences from around 180 million T cells.

Study-wide findings and caveats: Investigators reported 150 to 200 TCR beta chains as tied to cytomegalovirus. Fewer N-insertions (relative to the approximately 700-donor mean) were reportedly seen in an Asian-associated ancestry cluster in a later analysis. Because they were indistinguishable, some V segments, including TRBV6-2 and TRBV6-3, were excluded.

V lost 2 bases and J lost 1, with 12 bases in between. Per the germline V gene, CDR1 is LGHNA and CDR2 is YNFKEQ. The CDR3 runs to 15 residues. This TCR was recovered from a woman in her twenties or thirties in good health and CMV-seronegative. Source material: PBMCs. The rearrangement links TRBV4-2 to TRBJ2-7; no clear D gene. CDR3 in amino acids: CASSQIPEASYEQYF. CDR3 in DNA: TGTGCCAGCAGCCAAATTCCTGAGGCGTCCTACGAGCAGTACTTC.